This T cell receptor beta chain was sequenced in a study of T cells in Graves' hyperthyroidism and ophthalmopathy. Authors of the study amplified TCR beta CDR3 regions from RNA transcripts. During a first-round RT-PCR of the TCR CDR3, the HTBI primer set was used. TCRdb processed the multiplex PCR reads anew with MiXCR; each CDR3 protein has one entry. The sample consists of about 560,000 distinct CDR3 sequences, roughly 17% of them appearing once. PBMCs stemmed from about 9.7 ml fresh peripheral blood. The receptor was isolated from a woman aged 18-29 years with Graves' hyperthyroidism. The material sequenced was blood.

This CDR3 reads CASSMVRGVGDTQYF. The CDR3 bases are TGTGCCAGTAGTATGGTGCGGGGGGTAGGAGATACGCAGTATTTT. The rearrangement uses TRBV19 and TRBJ2-3; 8 nucleotides match TRBD2. J gave up 5 bases and V 3 bases, and 7 bases lay outside the gene matches. The germline V gene has CDR1 LNHDA and CDR2 SQIVND (reference sequence). There are 15 residues in the CDR3.